The 15 T cell receptor beta chains below were found in one sample sequenced in a study of CD8+CD57+ T cells in acquired aplastic anemia. CDR3 and TCR beta VDJ profiling relied on genomic DNA as the template. TCRdb reprocessed the reads via MiXCR and lists one record per CDR3 protein. The sample records fewer than 200,000 distinct CDR3 sequences, 55% to 70% being singletons. Sequences were obtained from sorted CD4+, CD8+, or CD8+CD57+ T cells (not recorded which) from PBMCs. Receptors originate from a human donor in good health.

A few counts support this clonotype. The chain is built from TRBV27 and TRBJ1-4; the D is unclear. V was cut by 0 bases and J by 5 bases, with 10 bases left in between. The V gene's germline CDR1 is MNHEY and CDR2 SMNVEV (reference sequence). This CDR3 comprises 15 residues. In DNA, the CDR3 is TGTGCCAGCAGTTTATCCGGAAGCCTAAATGAAAAACTGTTTTTT. It is translated as CASSLSGSLNEKLFF.

The rearrangement joins TRBV5-4 to TRBJ2-7; D could derive from TRBD1 or TRBD2 (5 bases each). Germline V CDR1 and CDR2: SGHNT, YYREEE (reference sequence). The CDR3 loop spans 14 amino acids. Deletions cut 1 base from V and 5 bases from J, with 13 bases between. Written as DNA, the CDR3 is TGTGCCAGCAGCTTGCGGGGCAGGGAGCACGAGCAGTACTTC. Protein product: CASSLRGREHEQYF.

This clonotype was seen once. V and J are TRBV20-1 and TRBJ2-7, with 9 bases that match TRBD2. V shed 3 bases, J shed 7 bases, and the junction held 7 bases outside the gene matches. The CDR3 is 13 amino acids. Germline V gives CDR1 DFQATT, CDR2 SNEGSKA (reference sequence). CDR3 protein: CSASIAGEREQYF. The DNA of the CDR3 is TGCAGTGCTAGTATAGCGGGGGAGAGAGAGCAGTACTTC.

A few counts support this clonotype. The genes are TRBV11-2 and TRBJ1-6, with D perhaps matching TRBD1 (6 bases). Trimming shortened V by 4 bases and J by 7 bases, and 14 bases separated the two germline ends. Germline CDR1 is SGHAT and CDR2 is FQNNGV. This CDR3 contains 15 residues. CDR3 loop: CASSSSGVGNSPLHF. The CDR3 coding sequence is TGTGCCAGCAGCTCATCAGGGGTCGGGAATTCACCCCTCCACTTT.

This chain joins TRBV2 and TRBJ1-5, with a possible D match to TRBD1 (5 bases). Trimming shortened V by 2 bases and J by 6 bases, and 17 bases separated the two germline ends. This CDR3 contains 16 residues. CDR1 is SNHLY, CDR2 FYNNEI, per germline. The CDR3 DNA reads as TGTGCCAGCAGTGAAATGTCCAGGGTAGTGGGTCAGCCCCAGCATTTT. Translated: CASSEMSRVVGQPQHF.

The chain has TRBV20-1 and TRBJ1-2; D is possibly TRBD1 (6 bases). The CDR3 length is 14 residues. V shed 5 bases and J shed 8 bases, with 21 bases lying between them. Germline CDR1 and CDR2: DFQATT and SNEGSKA (reference sequence). This CDR3 is CSARSTGHGGGYTF. In DNA form, the CDR3 reads TGCAGTGCTCGGTCCACAGGGCACGGTGGAGGCTACACCTTC.

This sequence joins TRBV19 and TRBJ2-5, with 8 bases that match TRBD1. The CDR3 contains 13 residues. Germline V CDR1 and CDR2: LNHDA, SQIVND (reference sequence). Trimming cost V 4 bases and J 4 bases; bases outside gene matches: 2. The CDR3 sequence is CASSTDRGETQYF. The CDR3 coding sequence is TGTGCCAGTAGTACCGACAGGGGAGAGACCCAGTACTTC.

The chain recombines TRBV6-4 with TRBJ1-1; D uncertain. This CDR3 contains 13 residues. CDR1 and CDR2 from the germline V gene are MRHNA and SNTAGT. Trimming pared 3 bases from V and 1 base from J, leaving 6 bases between. This CDR3 reads CASSELPNTEAFF. CDR3 nucleotide sequence: TGTGCCAGCAGTGAACTCCCGAACACTGAAGCTTTCTTT.

The chain couples TRBV20-1 to TRBJ2-3; D could derive from TRBD1 or TRBD2 (5 bases each). The V end lost 6 bases, the J end lost 11 bases, and 18 bases lay between the germline ends. Germline CDR1 and CDR2: DFQATT and SNEGSKA (reference sequence). The CDR3 extends over 12 amino acids. The CDR3 nucleotides read TGCAGTGCCTCCGGGGCCCACAATGAGCAGTATTTT. It encodes CSASGAHNEQYF.

The J gene is TRBJ2-5, the V gene TRBV2; D is ambiguous. CDR1 and CDR2 (germline): SNHLY, FYNNEI. The CDR3 sequence is 10 residues long. V lost 9 bases to trimming and J lost 2 bases, with 4 bases between them. CDR3 residues: CASNQETQYF. CDR3 nucleotide sequence: TGTGCCAGTAATCAAGAGACCCAGTACTTC.

The chain recombines TRBV19 with TRBJ2-7; 11 nucleotides align to TRBD2. Trimming took 6 bases from V and 4 from J; bases not matched to a gene: 5. The V gene's germline CDR1 is LNHDA and CDR2 SQIVND (reference sequence). This CDR3 is built from 14 residues. In nucleotides, the CDR3 is TGTGCCAGTAGAACTAGCGGGAGCGGATACGAGCAGTACTTC. Its protein is CASRTSGSGYEQYF.

This clonotype came up many times. The chain uses TRBV11-2 and TRBJ1-2; 10 nucleotides line up with TRBD1. J was trimmed by 9 bases and V by 3 bases; bases with no gene match: 16. This CDR3 is 17 amino acids long. In germline, CDR1 is SGHAT, CDR2 FQNNGV. CDR3 in DNA: TGTGCCAGCAGCTTTGGACAGGGGGTTCTTTTTGGTGCGAGCTACACCTTC. Translating it yields CASSFGQGVLFGASYTF.

The gene calls are TRBV20-1 and TRBJ1-5; D not resolved. There are 12 residues in the CDR3. The ends were cut back, 1 base at V and 7 bases at J, with 8 bases in the middle. Germline-derived CDR1 and CDR2 are DFQATT and SNEGSKA (reference sequence). The CDR3 sequence: CSARVGEQPQHF. The CDR3 DNA is TGCAGTGCTAGAGTTGGGGAACAGCCCCAGCATTTT.

The CDR3 nucleotides read TGTGCCAGCAGTGGGGACACCCAAGAGACCCAGTACTTC. Protein product: CASSGDTQETQYF. The rearrangement uses TRBV2 and TRBJ2-5, with D perhaps matching TRBD1 (6 bases). Per the germline V gene, CDR1 is SNHLY and CDR2 is FYNNEI. V dropped 4 bases and J dropped 1 base, with 7 bases sitting between them. This CDR3 has 13 amino acids.

The chain recombines TRBV7-3 with TRBJ2-1; 11 bases line up with TRBD2. The CDR3 loop spans 13 amino acids. The germline CDR1 and CDR2 sequences are SGHTA and FQGTGA. J gave up 9 bases and V 6 bases, and 4 bases lay outside the gene matches. DNA of the CDR3: TGTGCCAGCAGGCCTGGACTAGCGGGTGAGCAGTTCTTC. It specifies CASRPGLAGEQFF. The full variable domain, in which reference TRBV7-3 and TRBJ2-1 provide the parts outside the CDR3, is GAGVSQTPSNKVTEKGKYVELRCDPISGHTALYWYRQSLGQGPEFLIYFQGTGAADDSGLPNDRFFAVRPEGSVSTLKIQRTERGDSAVYLCASRPGLAGEQFFGPGTRLTVL.